This T cell receptor (beta chain) was observed in a study of shared clonotypes between healthy human individuals. Clones were read by immunoSEQ multiplex PCR, and TCRdb kept only the in-frame ones, dropping some. The repertoire holds approximately 530,000 clones, with more than 95% as singletons. Study-wide results and caveats: Non-shared clonotypes displayed generation probabilities falling below those of clonotypes present in all four donors. Naive CD4 clonotypes overlapped across several donors at approximately 5%.

To note about this clone: The antigen remains undetermined.

The CDR3 spans 14 residues. V was trimmed by 4 bases and J by 0 bases, leaving 9 bases between them. From germline, CDR1 is MGHRA and CDR2 YSYEKL. Donors, without exception, were Caucasian adults residing in Nashville, Tennessee. The sequencing input was naive CD4+ T cells sorted from blood. Subset described: CD45RA+ positively selected. This chain connects TRBV4-1 to TRBJ1-1; no clear D gene. The TCR originated in a woman in her thirties in good health. As DNA, the CDR3 is TGCGCCAGCAGCCCCCTCGTGATGAACACTGAAGCTTTCTTT. Protein sequence: CASSPLVMNTEAFF.